A single sample is the source of the 4 T cell receptor beta chains below, sequenced in a study of cytomegalovirus exposure and HLA in healthy donors. PCR involved 60 Vbeta and 13 Jbeta primers. Assay: immunoSEQ multiplex PCR; the TCRdb copy retains only in-frame clones and omits some. The table shows about 130,000 clones, with roughly two thirds occurring only once. Material: PBMCs. These receptors all come from a man aged 25-45 years in good health and CMV-seropositive.

The J gene is TRBJ2-3, the V gene TRBV4-3; the match to TRBD2 covers 7 bases. The CDR3 runs to 14 residues. CDR1 and CDR2 from the germline V gene are LGHNA and YSLEER. Trimming took 6 bases from V and 6 from J; bases not matched to a gene: 9. Here the CDR3 DNA reads TGCGCCAGCAGTCCCCGTGCGGGAGTGGATACGCAGTATTTT. The encoded protein is CASSPRAGVDTQYF.

This clone was counted only a few times. The chain employs TRBV19 and TRBJ1-3; D call uncertain. This CDR3 contains 15 residues. Germline V gives CDR1 LNHDA, CDR2 SQIVND (reference sequence). Trimming cost V 2 bases and J 3 bases, with 11 bases left between them. CDR3 nucleotides: TGTGCCAGTAGTATACAACCAGGATTTGGAAACACCATATATTTT. It translates to CASSIQPGFGNTIYF.

The V gene is TRBV6-5, the J gene TRBJ1-2; TRBD1 is a possible D gene (6 bases). Germline V gene sequence: CDR1 MNHEY, CDR2 SVGAGI. The ends were cut back, 0 bases at V and 0 bases at J, with 11 bases in the middle. The CDR3 covers 16 residues. The CDR3 DNA follows: TGTGCCAGCAGTTACTCCTGGACAGCAGCTAACTATGGCTACACCTTC. Its translation: CASSYSWTAANYGYTF.

Only a few counts were recorded for this clone. V and J are TRBV11-3 and TRBJ2-2; D remains unclear. V lost 5 bases and J 6 bases, leaving 10 bases between the germline ends. The CDR3 extends over 13 amino acids. The germline V gene has CDR1 SGHNT and CDR2 YENEEA. The CDR3 DNA reads TGTGCCAGCAGCATGATCGCGGCCGGGGAGCTGTTTTTT. As protein: CASSMIAAGELFF.